Each of the 5 T cell receptor beta chains below was sequenced from the same sample in a study of cytomegalovirus exposure and HLA in healthy donors. PCR was performed using 60 Vbeta and 13 Jbeta primers. Measured with immunoSEQ multiplex PCR; TCRdb has only the in-frame clones, and not every one. The table records some 140,000 clones, just under 80% of them present only once. What was sequenced was PBMCs. Every receptor here comes from a male donor in good health and CMV-seronegative.

This clone came up once. The CDR3 nucleotides read TGTGCTAGTGGTTCCCTCTTATCACCCCTCCACTTT. Its protein is CASGSLLSPLHF. The rearrangement links TRBV12-5 to TRBJ1-6; D is undetermined. The V end lost 4 bases, the J end lost 10 bases, and 8 bases lay between the germline ends. Germline lookup yields CDR1 LGHNT and CDR2 FRNRAP. This CDR3 spans 12 amino acids.

This sequence joins TRBV7-9 and TRBJ2-7, with TRBD1 as a possible D gene (6 bases). V was trimmed by 0 bases and J by 3 bases, leaving 6 bases between them. Looked up from germline, CDR1 is SEHNR and CDR2 is FQNEAQ (reference sequence). The CDR3 runs 13 residues. CDR3 nucleotide sequence: TGTGCCAGCAGCTTAGCGGACAGCTACGAGCAGTACTTC. Residues: CASSLADSYEQYF.

The gene calls are TRBV30 and TRBJ1-2; D may be TRBD1 (6 bases). Deletions cut 3 bases from V and 0 bases from J, with 14 bases between. The CDR3 has 15 residues. Germline V gene sequence: CDR1 GTSNPN, CDR2 SVGIG (reference sequence). The CDR3 spells CAWRGAGAPNYGYTF. CDR3 bases: TGTGCCTGGAGAGGGGCGGGGGCCCCTAACTATGGCTACACCTTC. Combining the CDR3 with reference TRBV30 and TRBJ1-2 gives the whole variable domain SQTIHQWPATLVQPVGSPLSLECTVEGTSNPNLYWYRQAAGRGLQLLFYSVGIGQISSEVPQNLSASRPQDRQFILSSKKLLLSDSGFYLCAWRGAGAPNYGYTFGSGTRLTVV.

Only one count was recorded for this clone. The V call is TRBV6-1, the J call TRBJ2-4; tentatively, D is TRBD1 (5 bases). V dropped 3 bases and J dropped 15 bases, with 12 bases sitting between them. Germline CDR1 and CDR2: MNHNS and SASEGT. The CDR3 runs 11 residues. Here the CDR3 reads CASSEPGLRYF. In DNA, the CDR3 is TGTGCCAGCAGTGAGCCAGGGTTAAGGTACTTC.

The chain is built from TRBV6-5 and TRBJ1-2; D call uncertain. The V end was cut by 6 bases, the J end by 1 base, with 12 bases between. The germline CDR1 and CDR2 sequences are MNHEY and SVGAGI. The CDR3 extends over 14 amino acids. In DNA, the CDR3 is TGTGCCAGCAGCCGACTTACTAATAACTATGGCTACACCTTC. Translating it yields CASSRLTNNYGYTF.